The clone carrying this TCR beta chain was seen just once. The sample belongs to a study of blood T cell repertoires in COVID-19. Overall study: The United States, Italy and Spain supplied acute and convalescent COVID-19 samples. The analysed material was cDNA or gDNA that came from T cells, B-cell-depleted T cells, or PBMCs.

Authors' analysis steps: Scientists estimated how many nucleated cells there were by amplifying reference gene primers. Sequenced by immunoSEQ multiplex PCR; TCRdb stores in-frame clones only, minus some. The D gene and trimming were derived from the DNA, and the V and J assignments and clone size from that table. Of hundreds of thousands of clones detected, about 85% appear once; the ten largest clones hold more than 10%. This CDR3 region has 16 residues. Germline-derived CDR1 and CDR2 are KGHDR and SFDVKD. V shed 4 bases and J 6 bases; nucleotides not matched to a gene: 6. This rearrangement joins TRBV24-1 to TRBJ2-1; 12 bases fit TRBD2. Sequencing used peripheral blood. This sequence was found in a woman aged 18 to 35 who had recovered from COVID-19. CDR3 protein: CATSEPTSGRGNEQFF. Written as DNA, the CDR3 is TGTGCCACCAGTGAACCGACTAGCGGGAGAGGCAATGAGCAGTTCTTC.